One and the same sample provided the 13 T cell receptor beta chains below, sequenced in a study of patients and donors after allogeneic stem cell transplantation (TCRdb year 2020). The protocol used for the library was RT-PCR. Sequenced on a NextSeq 550. TCRdb itself trimmed the public reads at Q25 with fastp, ran MiXCR and retained productive beta chains. Duplicate CDR3 protein sequences are folded into a single record with the most common DNA and genes. The sample profile shows approximately 140,000 distinct CDR3 sequences; about 36% of them were found once. Jointly, the top ten make up around 50% of the sample. Sequencing was carried out using blood, either unsorted or a sorted T cell fraction (not recorded which). These TCRs come from a human donor who was either an allogeneic HSCT recipient or a stem cell or donor lymphocyte infusion donor (not recorded which). It is not recorded whose cells these are; they may come from a transplant donor.

The gene calls are TRBV12-3 or TRBV12-4 and TRBJ1-2; weak D call: TRBD1 (5 bases). The CDR3 contains 11 residues. V dropped 7 bases and J dropped 7 bases, with 10 bases sitting between them. CDR3 residues: CASTRDVGYTF. In DNA, the CDR3 is TGTGCCAGCACCCGGGACGTTGGCTACACCTTC.

Only a few counts were recorded for this clonotype. This chain connects TRBV12-3 or TRBV12-4 to TRBJ1-4; 11 nucleotides line up with TRBD1. V dropped 7 bases and J dropped 8; count of bases not matched to a gene: 6. This CDR3 contains 14 residues. The CDR3 is CASTSDRGREKLFF. In nucleotides, the CDR3 is TGTGCCAGCACCTCGGACAGGGGGCGCGAAAAACTGTTTTTT.

This clonotype has just a few counts. As DNA, the CDR3 is TGCAGTGCTACATCGAACACTGAAGCTTTCTTT. It translates to CSATSNTEAFF. The V and J genes are TRBV20-1 and TRBJ1-1; D uncertain. Trimming shortened V by 4 bases and J by 1 base, and 4 bases separated the two germline ends. This CDR3 has 11 amino acids. The germline V gene has CDR1 DFQATT and CDR2 SNEGSKA (reference sequence).

This rearrangement joins TRBV7-9 to TRBJ2-3; 9 nucleotides line up with TRBD2. This CDR3 is built from 15 residues. Trimming removed 5 bases from V and 1 base from J; junction bases left unmatched: 4. The germline V gene encodes CDR1 SEHNR and CDR2 FQNEAQ (reference sequence). This CDR3 is CASSGGLAGTDTQYF. CDR3 nucleotide sequence: TGTGCCAGCAGCGGGGGACTAGCCGGCACAGATACGCAGTATTTT.

The V gene is TRBV20-1, the J gene TRBJ1-5; D remains unclear. This CDR3 is built from 14 residues. The germline CDR1 and CDR2 sequences are DFQATT and SNEGSKA (reference sequence). Trimming shortened V by 5 bases and J by 0 bases, and 11 bases separated the two germline ends. The chain's CDR3 is CSAQEDFSNQPQHF. CDR3 sequence (DNA): TGCAGTGCTCAAGAGGACTTTAGCAATCAGCCCCAGCATTTT.

The chain employs TRBV24-1 and TRBJ2-3; D is unresolved. CDR1 is KGHDR and CDR2 is SFDVKD in the germline V gene. There are 13 residues in the CDR3. The V end was cut by 0 bases, the J end by 6 bases, with 6 bases between. The DNA of the CDR3 is TGTGCCACCAGTGATTTGCGCCCGGATACGCAGTATTTT. This sequence encodes CATSDLRPDTQYF.

V and J are TRBV20-1 and TRBJ1-2; no firm D call. CDR3 length equals 13 residues. Germline V lookup: CDR1 DFQATT, CDR2 SNEGSKA (reference sequence). Deletions cut 3 bases from V and 6 bases from J, with 14 bases between. The CDR3 DNA reads TGCAGTGCTAGCCGTCGGATCGGGCATGGCTACACCTTC. Encoded protein: CSASRRIGHGYTF.

This clonotype was recorded a few times. The V gene is TRBV12-3 or TRBV12-4, the J gene TRBJ2-2, with D uncertain. This CDR3 comprises 15 residues. The V and J ends lost 6 bases and 4 bases respectively, with 15 bases between them. CDR3 coding DNA: TGTGCCAGCAGCAACCGCCTTGGATTCACCGGGGAGCTGTTTTTT. Translation: CASSNRLGFTGELFF.

This clonotype was picked up a small number of times. This chain connects TRBV6-1 to TRBJ1-1; D is undetermined. Germline values: CDR1 MNHNS, CDR2 SASEGT. V shed 2 bases and J shed 0 bases, with 7 bases lying between them. The length of the CDR3 is 14 residues. The CDR3 sequence is CASSENLVNTEAFF. The CDR3 nucleotides read TGTGCCAGCAGTGAAAATCTGGTGAACACTGAAGCTTTCTTT.

In its sample, this clonotype was seen a few times. The CDR3 region is CSGGLAGVDTQYF. Here the CDR3 DNA reads TGCAGCGGGGGACTAGCGGGGGTAGATACGCAGTATTTT. V usage is TRBV29-1 and J usage is TRBJ2-3; 14 nucleotides line up with TRBD2. V dropped 7 bases and J dropped 5; count of bases not matched to a gene: 2. The V gene's germline CDR1 is SQVTM and CDR2 ANQGSEA. The CDR3 is 13 residues long.

The gene calls are TRBV7-2 and TRBJ2-1; no reliable D call. Trimming stripped 3 bases from V and 6 bases from J, with 18 bases between. This CDR3 contains 16 residues. Looked up from germline, CDR1 is SGHTA and CDR2 is FQGNSA. CDR3 loop: CASSFPSLKLGNEQFF. CDR3 DNA: TGTGCCAGCAGCTTCCCCTCCCTTAAACTGGGCAATGAGCAGTTCTTC.

The chain is built from TRBV6-6 and TRBJ2-7; 9 nucleotides agree with TRBD1. V shed 5 bases and J 7 bases; nucleotides not matched to a gene: 6. Germline V CDR1 and CDR2: MNHNY, SVGAGI (reference sequence). This CDR3 is built from 13 residues. This chain's CDR3 is CASSLLTGGEQYV. For the CDR3, the DNA is TGTGCCAGCAGTCTCCTGACAGGGGGGGAGCAGTACGTC.

This clonotype has only a few counts. The chain uses TRBV7-2 and TRBJ1-4; the D is unclear. The germline CDR1 and CDR2 sequences are SGHTA and FQGNSA. The V end was cut by 5 bases, the J end by 5 bases, with 15 bases between. This CDR3 is built from 15 residues. CDR3 sequence (DNA): TGTGCCAGCAGCCGAGACGGGTCGGGCAATGAAAAACTGTTTTTT. This codes for CASSRDGSGNEKLFF.